This T cell receptor beta chain was sequenced in a study of OX40 agonist ivuxolimab in advanced cancers. Across the whole study: Approximately 40% of patients had received prior checkpoint inhibitor therapy.

Comments on this clone: The antigen is unknown.

The study, taken as a whole, reports: Clonal expansion was seen in CD4+ and CD8+ blood T cells by week 6 at 0.1 to 3.0 mg/kg. Expanded clones belonging to CD8+ T cells outnumbered, on average, those of CD4+. Among the nonresponders, some also had low normalized T-cell clonal expansion.

The method was immunoSEQ multiplex PCR; TCRdb's version includes in-frame clones alone and lacks a portion of them. The sample has tens of thousands of clones, around four fifths seen once. The germline V and J ends were trimmed by 3 bases and 5 bases, with 13 bases remaining between them. The CDR3 contains 14 residues. Germline V gene lookup returns CDR1 WNHNN and CDR2 SYGVQD (reference sequence). This specimen consisted of CD4+ or CD8+ T cells sorted from blood, obtained in a trial of the OX40 agonist ivuxolimab. V is TRBV10-1 and J is TRBJ1-1, with unresolved D. This receptor was obtained from an adult with an advanced solid tumor such as melanoma, head and neck, liver or kidney cancer. This chain's CDR3 is CASSDAMRRTEAFF. The CDR3, as DNA: TGCGCCAGCAGTGATGCGATGAGGAGGACTGAAGCTTTCTTT.